This record looks at one T cell receptor beta chain sequence and its context. Its antigen specificity is not known. The record has no base qualities; no much larger clone is one base away. This sample is drawn from a study of blood T cell repertoires in COVID-19 (dated by TCRdb to the early 2020s). In the study overall: The collaborator samples originated in the United States, Italy and Spain and spanned the acute and convalescent phases of COVID-19. The material from the prospective study consisted of cDNA or gDNA derived from T cells, B-cell-depleted T cells, or PBMCs. Subjects who had been exposed to COVID-19, were actively infected with it, or had recovered from it provided the deeply sampled blood TCRbeta repertoires that made up the dataset. The repertoires were released in a freely available public database meant as a resource for research on the immune response to SARS-CoV-2. Samples were obtained from the ongoing ImmuneRACE study (first 160 participants) and from some 1,300 subjects provided by 6 global collaborators. Sample metadata almost always included a de-identified subject ID, COVID-19 status, age in years and sex. Where available, HLA class I and class II types were obtained from metadata supplied by the sample provider rather than from assay-based typing.

V loses 4 bases, J loses 7 bases, and the germline ends lie 11 bases apart. The germline V gene provides CDR1 SNHLY and CDR2 FYNNEI. Measured from the cysteine to the phenylalanine, the CDR3 is 14 residues long. Kept here is only the CDR3 DNA, which spans 42 bases and is read in frame from base 1. Whole blood was collected in K2EDTA tubes by collaborating institutions according to the institutions' own protocols. For TCRbeta analysis, collaborators shipped samples in one of three forms: frozen whole blood, isolated PBMCs, or DNA extracted from either of those sample types. Broad study findings and their caveats: How much clinical and demographic metadata was included differed by source and by participant, and the metadata was provided uncurated.

TCRbeta CDR3 regions were amplified from genomic DNA using the immunoSEQ Assay, a bias-controlled multiplex PCR. In the authors' own workflow: Nucleated cell counts per sample were estimated from amplification of reference gene primers within the assay. To quantify the absolute abundance of each unique TCRbeta CDR3 rearrangement, sequence reads were collapsed and filtered. For each sample, productive Simpson clonality was calculated by taking the square root of Simpson's diversity index across productive rearrangements. Drawn from immuneACCESS, this table holds only the in-frame rearrangements with V and J called that TCRdb kept. Clones are partly lost; checked studies trace under half to an unresolved V gene and leave the rest unexplained. V and J calls and clone size are copied from that table; D and trimming were computed from the DNA. The sample profile shows about 25,000 clones; around 96% of them were found once. In total, the top ten clones hold roughly 4.2% of the sample.

The sample taken for sequencing was peripheral blood. The receptor comes from a human donor with active COVID-19. The donor label of this sample is uncertain. The rearranged chain carries TRBV2 and TRBJ1-6, and perhaps TRBD1 as D gene, on 6 matching bases. Read as DNA, the sequence is TGTGCCAGCAGTGTTTACAGGGACAATTCACCCCTCCACTTT. Protein translation: CASSVYRDNSPLHF. Here the CDR3 is joined to the reference TRBV2 and TRBJ1-6 genes, and the full variable domain is: EPEVTQTPSHQVTQMGQEVILRCVPISNHLYFYWYRQILGQKVEFLVSFYNNEISEKSEIFDDQFSVERPDGSNFTLKIRSTKLEDSAMYFCASSVYRDNSPLHFGNGTRLTVT.